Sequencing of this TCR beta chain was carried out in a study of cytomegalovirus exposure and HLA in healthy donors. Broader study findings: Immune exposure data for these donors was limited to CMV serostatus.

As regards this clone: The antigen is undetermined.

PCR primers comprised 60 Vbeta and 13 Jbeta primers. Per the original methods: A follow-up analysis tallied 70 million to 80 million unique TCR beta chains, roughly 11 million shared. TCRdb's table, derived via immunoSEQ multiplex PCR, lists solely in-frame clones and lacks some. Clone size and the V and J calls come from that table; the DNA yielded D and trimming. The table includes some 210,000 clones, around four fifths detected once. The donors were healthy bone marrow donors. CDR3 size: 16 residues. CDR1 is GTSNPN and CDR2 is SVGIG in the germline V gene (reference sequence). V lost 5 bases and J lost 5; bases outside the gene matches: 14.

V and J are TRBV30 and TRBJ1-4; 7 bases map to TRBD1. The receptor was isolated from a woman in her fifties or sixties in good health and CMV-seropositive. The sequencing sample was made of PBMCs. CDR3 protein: CAWAGGTGVENEKLFF. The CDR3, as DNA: TGTGCCTGGGCCGGGGGAACAGGGGTAGAGAATGAAAAACTGTTTTTT.